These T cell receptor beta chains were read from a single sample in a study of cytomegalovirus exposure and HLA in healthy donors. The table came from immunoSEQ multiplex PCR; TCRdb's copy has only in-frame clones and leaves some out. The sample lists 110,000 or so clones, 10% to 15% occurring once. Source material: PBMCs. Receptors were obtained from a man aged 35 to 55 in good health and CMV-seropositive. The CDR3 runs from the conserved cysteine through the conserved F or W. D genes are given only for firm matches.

CASSSGQGVPYEQYF	TRBD1	TRBJ2-7	TRBV27
CASSVDSAAYEQYF	.	TRBJ2-7	TRBV9
CASPPKGLAGEVGYNEQFF	TRBD2	TRBJ2-1	TRBV18
CASSVKDGSYNEQFF	.	TRBJ2-1	TRBV27
CSVAGLAGGTSHEQYF	TRBD2	TRBJ2-7	TRBV29-1
CASSSDSFEAFF	.	TRBJ1-1	TRBV7-9
CASWRTGDYGYTF	TRBD1	TRBJ1-2	TRBV6-1
CASSGGWDEQYF	.	TRBJ2-7	TRBV5-4
CASSLSISSVEQFF	.	TRBJ2-1	TRBV5-1
CASSSGYSGANVLTF	.	TRBJ2-6	TRBV5-1
CASAKRTSQTDTQYF	TRBD2	TRBJ2-3	TRBV2
CSALAGAFRGTDTQYF	TRBD2	TRBJ2-3	TRBV29-1
CASSSGHFGELFF	.	TRBJ2-2	TRBV7-9
CASSVGTTQGTEAFF	.	TRBJ1-1	TRBV6-1
CASSQEYRGSYEQYF	TRBD1	TRBJ2-7	TRBV4-1
CASSLWEKSHYGYTF	.	TRBJ1-2	TRBV11-2
CSVEGDLVSSSYNEQFF	.	TRBJ2-1	TRBV29-1
CASRGESEAFF	.	TRBJ1-1	TRBV6-5
CASSLTGDGEKLFF	TRBD1	TRBJ1-4	TRBV7-9
CAISKQESNQPQHF	.	TRBJ1-5	TRBV10-3
CASSWALNTEAFF	.	TRBJ1-1	TRBV25-1
CASSPSSNQPQHF	.	TRBJ1-5	TRBV18
CASRPGTGYYGYTF	TRBD1	TRBJ1-2	TRBV19
CASVRVGGYTF	.	TRBJ1-2	TRBV28
CASSTQEGGGYTF	.	TRBJ1-2	TRBV2
CASSLGADYGYTF	.	TRBJ1-2	TRBV28
CASSPLATDTQYF	.	TRBJ2-3	TRBV7-9
CASSLTGSSYNEQFF	TRBD1	TRBJ2-1	TRBV7-7
CASSTGRGLGTDTQYF	.	TRBJ2-3	TRBV5-1
CSVAGAEGEGEKLFF	.	TRBJ1-4	TRBV29-1
CASSSTGTRTDTQYF	.	TRBJ2-3	TRBV5-1
CAISLEAGAYEQYF	TRBD2	TRBJ2-7	TRBV10-3
CASSVEAYNEQFF	.	TRBJ2-1	TRBV9
CASRDSLTREKLFF	.	TRBJ1-4	TRBV19
CASSLLLGAATGGYTF	.	TRBJ1-2	TRBV7-9
CASSPGWGQLNNEQFF	TRBD1	TRBJ2-1	TRBV9
CASSPTGTRNTGELFF	.	TRBJ2-2	TRBV7-9
CASSPGQRNEKLFF	TRBD1	TRBJ1-4	TRBV28
CASSHRGRVDGYTF	.	TRBJ1-2	TRBV7-8
CASSPGRGQKYGYTF	.	TRBJ1-2	TRBV6-5
CASSQDRLVEFGEQFF	.	TRBJ2-1	TRBV4-1
CASSYGQGMNTEAFF	TRBD1	TRBJ1-1	TRBV7-9
CASSWDTFSGNTIYF	.	TRBJ1-3	TRBV5-8
CASSSYPGSYEQYF	.	TRBJ2-7	TRBV9
CASSLNGGSGYTF	.	TRBJ1-2	TRBV7-9
CASRWGEGQPQHF	.	TRBJ1-5	TRBV5-1
CASSEGTASGYTF	TRBD1	TRBJ1-2	TRBV6-4
CASSLVSGRGETQYF	TRBD2	TRBJ2-5	TRBV7-2
CASSYILAGEDTGELFF	TRBD2	TRBJ2-2	TRBV7-9
CASSRGTGRTGELFF	TRBD1	TRBJ2-2	TRBV7-6
CASSDRGSYEQYF	TRBD1	TRBJ2-7	TRBV2
CASSLPGTGSTYTQYF	TRBD1	TRBJ2-3	TRBV18